The clone carrying this T cell receptor (beta chain) was picked up one time. Its target is not known. The entry originates in a study of cytomegalovirus exposure and HLA in healthy donors. Turning to the study itself: Earlier, approximately 180 million T cells were analyzed, and about 100 million unique TCR beta sequences were found among them. The study, taken as a whole, reports: Accurate predictions that matched the HLA-A and HLA-B alleles of most subjects were reportedly made from TCR beta sequences.

The germline gives CDR1 SGHTA, CDR2 FQGNSA. There are 13 residues in the CDR3. Between the trimmed V and J ends, which lost 5 bases and 1 base, there was a span of 9 bases. A multiplex PCR was run with 60 Vbeta primers and 13 Jbeta primers. Measured with immunoSEQ multiplex PCR; TCRdb has only the in-frame clones, and not every one. The sample holds about 210,000 clones, over 75% seen once. The sequencing input was PBMCs. The chain uses TRBV7-2 and TRBJ2-7; D unresolved. The receptor's source is a male donor in good health and CMV-seronegative. The chain's CDR3 is CASSPSMSYEQYF. CDR3 nucleotides: TGTGCCAGCAGCCCTTCTATGTCCTACGAGCAGTACTTC.